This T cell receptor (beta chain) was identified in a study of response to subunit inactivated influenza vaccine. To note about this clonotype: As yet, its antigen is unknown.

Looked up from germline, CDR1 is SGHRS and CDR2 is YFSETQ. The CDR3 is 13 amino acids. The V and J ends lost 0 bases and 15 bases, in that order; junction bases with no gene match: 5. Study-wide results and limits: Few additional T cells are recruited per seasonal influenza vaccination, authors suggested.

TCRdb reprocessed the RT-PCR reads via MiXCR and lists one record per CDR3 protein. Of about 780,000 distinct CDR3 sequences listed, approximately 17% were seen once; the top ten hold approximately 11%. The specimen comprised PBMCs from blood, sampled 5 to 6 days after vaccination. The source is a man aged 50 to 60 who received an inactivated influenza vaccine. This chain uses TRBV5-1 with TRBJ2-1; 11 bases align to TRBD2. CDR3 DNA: TGCGCCAGCAGCTTGGACAGCCTAGCGGGGGGGTTCTTC. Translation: CASSLDSLAGGFF.